This T cell receptor beta chain comes out of a study of shared T cell receptors in the human thymus. The CDR3 extends over 14 amino acids. CDR1 and CDR2 from the germline V gene are PRHDT and FYEKMQ (reference sequence). In regard to this clone: Mismatch with germline at one junction end may stem from a read error.

TCRdb's table, derived via immunoSEQ multiplex PCR, lists solely in-frame clones and lacks some. The table has about 380,000 clones, 85% to 95% seen once. The V and J genes are TRBV13 and TRBJ1-5, with 7 positions matching TRBD1. This sequence originates from a human donor. The sequenced material came from thymocytes. The chain's CDR3 is CASSLGDRAVPQHF. CDR3 nucleotide sequence: TGTGCCAGCAGCCTAGGAGACAGGGCCGTGCCCCAGCATTTT.